This passage covers 7 T cell receptor beta chains from one sample sequenced in a study of blood T cells in healthy people across ages. PCR was performed a second time for about 7 to 12 cycles using a sample-barcoded 5' primer and a J-beta primer mix. MiXCR was run by TCRdb on the 5' RACE reads, yielding one entry per CDR3 protein. The table records hundreds of thousands of distinct CDR3 sequences, 35% to 40% of them present only once. Material: blood. Receptors originate from a man aged 18 to 29 in good health.

On this clonotype: At one end the junction does not follow the germline gene, possibly because of a read error. The chain employs TRBV5-1 and TRBJ1-1, with D unclear. Germline CDR1 reads SGHRS; CDR2 reads YFSETQ. The CDR3 spans 14 residues. For the CDR3, the DNA is TGCACCAGCAGCTTGGCCGGAGGAAACACTGAAGCTTTCTTT. This translates into CTSSLAGGNTEAFF.

This clonotype was seen repeatedly, ten times or more. V usage is TRBV7-3 and J usage is TRBJ2-3; 9 bases are a match to TRBD2. The CDR3 sequence is 16 residues long. From germline, CDR1 is SGHTA and CDR2 FQGTGA. V dropped 5 bases and J dropped 2; count of bases not matched to a gene: 8. The CDR3 DNA sequence: TGTGCCAGCAGCCCGAGAGCTAGCGGGAACACAGATACGCAGTATTTT. Translated, it gives CASSPRASGNTDTQYF.

This clonotype was detected only a few times. This sequence joins TRBV5-5 and TRBJ1-5; D possibly corresponds to TRBD1 (5 bases). V was cut by 4 bases and J by 2 bases, with 13 bases left in between. Germline CDR1 is SGHKS and CDR2 is YYEKEE (reference sequence). The CDR3 spans 15 residues. The CDR3 sequence is CASSGGPLGNQPQHF. DNA of the CDR3: TGTGCCAGCAGCGGGGGACCTCTGGGCAATCAGCCCCAGCATTTT.

The chain carries TRBV4-3 and TRBJ2-2; the match to TRBD2 covers 8 bases. Germline assignment: CDR1 LGHNA and CDR2 YSLEER. The CDR3 has 18 amino acids. Losses at the gene ends were 2 bases for V and 3 bases for J; bases not matched to a gene: 11. The CDR3 bases are TGCGCCAGCAGCCAAAACTTCGGGGGGGCGGCGGACACCGGGGAGCTGTTTTTT. It yields the protein CASSQNFGGAADTGELFF.

The table lists this clonotype with a few counts. The chain carries TRBV20-1 and TRBJ2-3, with unresolved D. CDR1 DFQATT and CDR2 SNEGSKA come from the germline V gene (reference sequence). V lost 5 bases to trimming and J lost 4 bases, with 7 bases between them. The CDR3 totals 11 residues. CDR3 in DNA: TGCAGTGCTCCCCGCCCAGATACGCAGTATTTT. Translated, it gives CSAPRPDTQYF.

The chain joins TRBV6-5 to TRBJ2-1, with D perhaps assigned TRBD1 or TRBD2 (5 bases each). The CDR3 totals 15 residues. Germline lookup yields CDR1 MNHEY and CDR2 SVGAGI. Trimming shortened V by 1 base and J by 6 bases, and 13 bases separated the two germline ends. The CDR3 protein is CASSYYPGRGNEQFF. Here the CDR3 DNA reads TGTGCCAGCAGTTACTACCCGGGAAGGGGCAATGAGCAGTTCTTC.

With regard to this clonotype: A much larger clone sits a single nucleotide away, making a read error possible. This sequence joins TRBV10-3 and TRBJ1-2, with D possibly TRBD1 on 6 matching bases. This CDR3 has 13 amino acids. Germline V gene lookup returns CDR1 ENHRY and CDR2 SYGVKD. CDR3 sequence: CAIKGGPNSGYTF. The DNA for the CDR3 is TGTGCCATCAAAGGGGGACCTAACTCTGGCTACACCTTC.